The next 15 T cell receptor beta chains were all read from a single sample in a study of blood T cell repertoires in COVID-19. Sequencing was performed with immunoSEQ multiplex PCR; in TCRdb, only in-frame clones are kept and a portion is missing. Among some 180,000 clones listed, 80% were seen once. The sequencing sample was made of PBMCs or T cells enriched from blood (not recorded which). These receptor sequences come from a man in his sixties who had been exposed to COVID-19.

The V and J genes are TRBV7-6 and TRBJ1-1, with D possibly TRBD1 on 6 matching bases. Germline V gives CDR1 SGHVS, CDR2 FNYEAQ. The CDR3 consists of 13 residues. Trimming took 5 bases from V and 7 from J, leaving 14 bases between them. The CDR3 DNA is TGTGCCAGCAGCGCAATACAGGGAAATGAAGCTTTCTTT. As protein: CASSAIQGNEAFF.

The genes are TRBV5-1 and TRBJ1-1; D unclear. Deletions cut 0 bases from V and 3 bases from J, with 24 bases between. Germline V gives CDR1 SGHRS, CDR2 YFSETQ. The CDR3 is 19 amino acids. In nucleotides, the CDR3 is TGCGCCAGCAGCTTGGGGGCCCCCGGGAGAAACATGAAGGACACTGAAGCTTTCTTT. Encoded protein: CASSLGAPGRNMKDTEAFF.

This clone has only one observation. This chain connects TRBV2 to TRBJ2-1; the match to TRBD2 covers 7 bases. In germline, CDR1 is SNHLY, CDR2 FYNNEI. The V segment lost 1 base and the J segment 2 bases; nucleotides outside the gene matches: 2. The CDR3 totals 15 residues. CDR3 bases: TGTGCCAGCAGTGAAGGGGGGGGTACCTACAATGAGCAGTTCTTC. Its protein is CASSEGGGTYNEQFF. The variable domain in full, completed from reference TRBV2 and TRBJ2-1, reads EPEVTQTPSHQVTQMGQEVILRCVPISNHLYFYWYRQILGQKVEFLVSFYNNEISEKSEIFDDQFSVERPDGSNFTLKIRSTKLEDSAMYFCASSEGGGTYNEQFFGPGTRLTVL.

The J gene is TRBJ1-2, the V gene TRBV15; no firm D call. Trimming stripped 0 bases from V and 7 bases from J, with 15 bases between. Germline V gene sequence: CDR1 LNHNV, CDR2 YYDKDF (reference sequence). The CDR3 runs to 15 residues. The CDR3 here is CATSRDPLEVLGYTF. CDR3 sequence (DNA): TGTGCCACCAGCAGAGACCCCCTTGAGGTTCTTGGCTACACCTTC.

The chain recombines TRBV19 with TRBJ2-7; 13 bases map to TRBD2. Looked up from germline, CDR1 is LNHDA and CDR2 is SQIVND (reference sequence). The J segment lost 2 bases and the V segment lost 5 bases, leaving 3 bases of the junction unmatched. The CDR3 extends over 15 amino acids. The CDR3 is CASSAGLAGAYEQYF. Written as DNA, the CDR3 is TGTGCCAGTAGTGCCGGACTAGCGGGGGCCTACGAGCAGTACTTC.

The V gene is TRBV6-2 or TRBV6-3, the J gene TRBJ2-7, with 10 bases lining up with TRBD1. Germline V gene data show CDR1 as MNHEY and CDR2 as SVGEGT. V lost 3 bases to trimming and J lost 6 bases; unmatched junction nucleotides: 17. The CDR3 consists of 18 residues. The CDR3 loop reads CASSYTRGGTGDLSEQYF. As DNA, the CDR3 is TGTGCCAGCAGTTATACTCGAGGAGGGACAGGGGACCTATCCGAGCAGTACTTC.

V is TRBV12-3 or TRBV12-4 and J is TRBJ1-4; D is unclear. V dropped 9 bases and J dropped 8 bases, with 16 bases sitting between them. This CDR3 comprises 13 residues. The CDR3 is CASLGDREEKLFF. Here the CDR3 DNA reads TGTGCCAGTTTAGGAGATCGGGAGGAAAAACTGTTTTTT.

The CDR3 protein is CASRGGQGYSEQYF. The CDR3 nucleotides read TGTGCCAGCAGGGGGGGACAGGGGTACAGCGAGCAGTACTTC. V usage is TRBV3-1 (or the pseudogene TRBV3-2) and J usage is TRBJ2-7; 10 positions agree with TRBD1. Losses at the gene ends were 6 bases for V and 6 bases for J; bases not matched to a gene: 8. Germline CDR1 and CDR2: LGHDT and YNNKEL (reference sequence). The CDR3 runs to 14 residues.

The chain links TRBV6-4 to TRBJ2-3; D perhaps matches TRBD1 (6 bases). The V end lost 6 bases, the J end lost 0 bases, and 10 bases lay between the germline ends. The CDR3 consists of 14 residues. CDR1 and CDR2 from the germline V gene are MRHNA and SNTAGT. CDR3 region: CASSEDSSTDTQYF. The DNA of the CDR3 is TGTGCCAGCAGCGAGGACAGCAGCACAGATACGCAGTATTTT.

V and J are TRBV12-5 and TRBJ2-1; D is unresolved. The CDR3 is 14 amino acids. Trimming left V 6 bases short and J 0 bases short, with 9 bases between. Germline assignment: CDR1 LGHNT and CDR2 FRNRAP. The CDR3 DNA is TGTGCTAGTGGGGGCATAACCTCCTACAATGAGCAGTTCTTC. Encoded protein: CASGGITSYNEQFF.

The rearrangement joins TRBV28 to TRBJ1-5, with D tentatively TRBD1 (5 bases). Trimming stripped 4 bases from V and 11 bases from J, with 12 bases between. Germline assignment: CDR1 MDHEN and CDR2 SYDVKM. The CDR3 length is 12 residues. CDR3: CASSSLGGAQHF. CDR3 DNA: TGTGCCAGCAGTTCCCTGGGGGGAGCCCAGCATTTT.

This clone appeared a few times. The CDR3 does not close with the conserved phenylalanine or tryptophan, likely indicating a read error. No DNA is shown, since the ends of the CDR3 on it are uncertain; the CDR3 is the one TCRdb lists. J is TRBJ2-3 and V is TRBV12-3 or TRBV12-4; TRBD1, the table's D call, was not compared with the DNA. Inclusive of both ends, the CDR3 amounts to 13 amino acids. This CDR3 is CASSLVGQGEQSI.

As concerns this clone: This may be a read error, as it is one base from a much larger clone. This rearrangement joins TRBV12-3 or TRBV12-4 to TRBJ1-1, with D uncertain. The CDR3 loop spans 13 amino acids. V lost 4 bases, J lost 1 base, and 7 bases lay in between. The CDR3 sequence: CASSSRQNTEAFF. Here the CDR3 DNA reads TGTGCCAGCAGTTCCCGACAGAACACTGAAGCTTTCTTT.

This chain uses TRBV19 with TRBJ1-5; 7 bases line up with TRBD1. Germline CDR1 LNHDA, CDR2 SQIVND (reference sequence). V gave up 2 bases and J gave up 3 bases; unmatched junction bases: 4. The CDR3 extends over 15 amino acids. Here the CDR3 DNA reads TGTGCCAGTAGTATAATGGGGACAGCCAATCAGCCCCAGCATTTT. It is translated as CASSIMGTANQPQHF.

The chain couples TRBV19 to TRBJ2-5, with 10 bases aligning to TRBD2. The CDR3 contains 16 residues. V was pared by 2 bases and J by 2 bases, with 5 bases of the junction left unmatched. From germline, CDR1 is LNHDA and CDR2 SQIVND (reference sequence). The CDR3, as DNA: TGTGCCAGTAGTATAACTAGCGGGAACATACAAGAGACCCAGTACTTC. Translation gives CASSITSGNIQETQYF.